The T cell receptor (beta chain) under discussion was sequenced for a study listed by TCRdb under 2016. Receptor libraries were prepared by RT-PCR. The listed sequencing device is Illumina MiSeq. Clones were called with MiXCR by TCRdb after fastp trimmed the public reads at Q25, and only in-frame beta chains were retained. A single entry per CDR3 protein holds the most common genes and DNA from its merged rows. In this sample the table shows fewer than 800,000 distinct CDR3 sequences, around 14% of which occur a single time. The top ten hold 3.6% of the sample. The CDR3 sequence holds 10 residues, the cysteine and phenylalanine included. Only the CDR3 portion is preserved as DNA: 30 bases, with reading frame beginning at the first base. Via the germline V gene (reference sequence), CDR1 is MNHNY and CDR2 SVGAGI. V drops 6 bases and J drops 6 bases, leaving 5 bases in between. A few counts support this clonotype. The antigen it recognizes is unknown. Qualities for individual bases were not recorded, and no much larger clone is one base off.

The source of this sequence is a female donor in good health, serving as a healthy control. The chain is made from TRBV6-6 and TRBJ1-2; the D gene remains uncertain. Sequencing used memory CD4+ T cells from blood. The nucleotide sequence is given as TGTGCCAGCAGCCATAATGGCTACACCTTC. Translated, this gives CASSHNGYTF.